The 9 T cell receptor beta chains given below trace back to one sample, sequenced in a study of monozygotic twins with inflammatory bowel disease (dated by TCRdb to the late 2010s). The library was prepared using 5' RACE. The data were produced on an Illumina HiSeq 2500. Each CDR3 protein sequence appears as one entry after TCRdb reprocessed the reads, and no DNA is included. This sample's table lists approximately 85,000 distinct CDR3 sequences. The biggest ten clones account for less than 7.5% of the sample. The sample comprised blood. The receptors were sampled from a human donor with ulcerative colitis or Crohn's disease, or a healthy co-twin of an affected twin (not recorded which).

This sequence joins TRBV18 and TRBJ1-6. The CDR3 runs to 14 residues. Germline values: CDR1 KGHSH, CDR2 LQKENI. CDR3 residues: CASSPTGVDSPLHF. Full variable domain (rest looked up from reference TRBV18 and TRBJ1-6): NAGVMQNPRHLVRRRGQEARLRCSPMKGHSHVYWYRQLPEEGLKFMVYLQKENIIDESGMPKERFSAEFPKEGPSILRIQQVVRGDSAAYFCASSPTGVDSPLHFGNGTRLTVT.

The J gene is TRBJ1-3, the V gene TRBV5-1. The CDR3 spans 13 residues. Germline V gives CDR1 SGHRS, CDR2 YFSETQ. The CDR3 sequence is CASSQVPGNTIYF. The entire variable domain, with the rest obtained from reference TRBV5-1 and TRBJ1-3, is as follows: KAGVTQTPRYLIKTRGQQVTLSCSPISGHRSVSWYQQTPGQGLQFLFEYFSETQRNKGNFPGRFSGRQFSNSRSEMNVSTLELGDSALYLCASSQVPGNTIYFGEGSWLTVV.

CDR3 in amino acids: CASSASGRLTQPQHF. This sequence joins TRBV7-2 and TRBJ1-5. Germline values: CDR1 SGHTA, CDR2 FQGNSA. The CDR3 loop spans 15 amino acids.

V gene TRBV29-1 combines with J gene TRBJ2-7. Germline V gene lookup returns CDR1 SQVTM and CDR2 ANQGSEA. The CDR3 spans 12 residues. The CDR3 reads CSVTQSSYEQYF.

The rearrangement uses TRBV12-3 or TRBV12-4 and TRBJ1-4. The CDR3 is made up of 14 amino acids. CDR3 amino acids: CASSPTSTNEKLFF.

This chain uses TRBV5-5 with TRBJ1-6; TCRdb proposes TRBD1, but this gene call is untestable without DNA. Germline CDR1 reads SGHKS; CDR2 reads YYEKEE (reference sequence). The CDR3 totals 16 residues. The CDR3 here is CASSLLGQGLNSPLHF.

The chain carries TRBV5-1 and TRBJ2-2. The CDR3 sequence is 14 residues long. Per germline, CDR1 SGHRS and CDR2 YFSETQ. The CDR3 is CASSFAGNTGELFF.

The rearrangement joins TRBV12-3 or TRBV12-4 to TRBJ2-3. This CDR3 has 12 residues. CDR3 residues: CASSFGADTQYF.

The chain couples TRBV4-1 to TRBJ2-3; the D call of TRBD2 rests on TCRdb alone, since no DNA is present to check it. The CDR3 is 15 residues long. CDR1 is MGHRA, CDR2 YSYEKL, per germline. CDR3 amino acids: CASSQDSEVTDTQYF.